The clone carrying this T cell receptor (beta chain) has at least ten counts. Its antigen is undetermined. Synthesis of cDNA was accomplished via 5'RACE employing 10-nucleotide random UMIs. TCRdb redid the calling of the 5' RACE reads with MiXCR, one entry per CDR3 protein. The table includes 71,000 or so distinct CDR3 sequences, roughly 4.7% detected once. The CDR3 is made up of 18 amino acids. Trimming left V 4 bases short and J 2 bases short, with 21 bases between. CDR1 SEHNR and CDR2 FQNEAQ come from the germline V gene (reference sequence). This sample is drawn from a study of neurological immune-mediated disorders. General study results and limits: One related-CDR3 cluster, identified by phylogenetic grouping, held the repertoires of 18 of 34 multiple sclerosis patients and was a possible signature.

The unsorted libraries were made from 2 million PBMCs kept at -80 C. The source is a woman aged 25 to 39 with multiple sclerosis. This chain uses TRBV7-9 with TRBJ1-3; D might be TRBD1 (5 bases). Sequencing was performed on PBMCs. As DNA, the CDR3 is TGTGCCAGCAGCTCCTACCGAAGGTGGGACGGGACTGGAAACACCATATATTTT. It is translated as CASSSYRRWDGTGNTIYF.